Ten or more counts support the clone carrying this T cell receptor (beta chain). Its antigen is as yet unknown. This sample was taken from a study of T cells in Graves' hyperthyroidism and ophthalmopathy. Study summary: Staff took peripheral blood when the initial diagnosis was made, before any treatment began. The study's findings and limits: Most clonotypes expanded in the thyroid (above 0.001) were also present in blood.

Amplification of TCR beta CDR3 regions used RNA as the template. An initial round of RT-PCR targeting the TCR CDR3 relied on the HTBI primer set. TCRdb ran MiXCR on the multiplex PCR reads and lists one entry per CDR3 protein. The top ten hold 7.9% of the sample, which has under 300,000 distinct CDR3 sequences, roughly an eighth seen once. The CDR3 extends over 13 amino acids. CDR1 DFQATT and CDR2 SNEGSKA come from the germline V gene (reference sequence). Hyperthyroidism was newly diagnosed in patients aged 18 to 65 (duration under 2 months). Lactation, pregnancy, other autoimmune disease or uncontrolled infection excluded patients.

This sequence originates from a woman in her thirties or forties with Graves' hyperthyroidism. This chain links TRBV20-1 with TRBJ2-7; 12 positions match TRBD2. The sequencing sample was made of blood. The CDR3 bases are TGCGGAGCGACTAGCGGGAGTTTTTACGAGCAGTACTTC. It specifies CGATSGSFYEQYF.